The entry below describes one T cell receptor (beta chain). This sample was taken from a study of blood T cell repertoires in COVID-19. Overall study context: Acute-phase and convalescent COVID-19 samples originated in the United States, Italy and Spain. The analysed material was cDNA or gDNA that came from T cells, B-cell-depleted T cells, or PBMCs.

Germline CDR1 reads SGHRS; CDR2 reads YFSETQ. There are 14 residues in the CDR3. V lost 4 bases and J lost 4, with 13 bases in between. Sequencing was performed with immunoSEQ multiplex PCR; in TCRdb, only in-frame clones are kept and a portion is missing. This table has about 120,000 clones, 88% appearing once. The source is a man aged 45-60 years with acute or convalescent COVID-19. The sample taken for sequencing was peripheral blood. The rearrangement uses TRBV5-1 and TRBJ2-3; a possible D gene is TRBD2 (5 bases). The CDR3 protein is CASSPRGISDTQYF. The DNA of the CDR3 is TGCGCCAGCAGCCCCCGGGGTATTTCAGATACGCAGTATTTT. Drawing the rest from reference TRBV5-1 and TRBJ2-3, the complete variable domain is KAGVTQTPRYLIKTRGQQVTLSCSPISGHRSVSWYQQTPGQGLQFLFEYFSETQRNKGNFPGRFSGRQFSNSRSEMNVSTLELGDSALYLCASSPRGISDTQYFGPGTRLTVL.